Each of the 20 T cell receptor beta chains below was sequenced from the same sample in a study of blood T cells in healthy people across ages. PCR was performed a second time for roughly 7 to 12 cycles using a sample-barcoded 5' primer and a J-beta primer mix. TCRdb re-called the 5' RACE reads through MiXCR, storing one row per CDR3 protein. The sample includes some 710,000 distinct CDR3 sequences, about 24% of them seen just once. Sequencing input: blood. These receptor sequences come from a man between 70 and 80 years old in good health.

About this clonotype: Here the CDR3 omits its conserved ending phenylalanine or tryptophan, so a read error is the likely source. The genes are TRBV3-1 and TRBJ2-1, with TRBD2 matching over 12 bases. With 9 bases clipped from V and 2 bases from J, the junction kept 11 bases outside the gene matches. Germline V gene sequence: CDR1 LGHDT, CDR2 YNNKEL (reference sequence). The CDR3 runs 17 residues. The CDR3 reads CARDELAGGGTYNEQFS. The CDR3 DNA reads TGTGCCAGAGACGAACTAGCGGGAGGAGGTACCTACAATGAGCAGTTCTCC.

This clonotype was picked up a small number of times. V is TRBV20-1 and J is TRBJ2-5; D gene uncertain. Germline V lookup: CDR1 DFQATT, CDR2 SNEGSKA (reference sequence). The CDR3 sequence is 14 residues long. Between the trimmed V and J ends, which lost 0 bases and 0 bases, there was a span of 8 bases. The CDR3 here is CSARETAYQETQYF. As DNA, the CDR3 is TGCAGTGCTAGAGAGACGGCGTACCAAGAGACCCAGTACTTC.

CDR3 in amino acids: CASTDSDRGNTEAFF. The CDR3 nucleotides are TGTGCCAGTACCGACTCGGACAGGGGGAACACTGAAGCTTTCTTT. V gene TRBV19 combines with J gene TRBJ1-1; 9 bases fit TRBD1. The CDR3 sequence is 15 residues long. J gave up 1 base and V 7 bases, and 7 bases lay outside the gene matches. Germline-derived CDR1 and CDR2 are LNHDA and SQIVND (reference sequence).

This clonotype turned up a few times. This chain uses TRBV11-2 with TRBJ1-5, with D hard to call. Germline V gives CDR1 SGHAT, CDR2 FQNNGV. This CDR3 comprises 17 residues. The ends were cut back, 5 bases at V and 0 bases at J, with 17 bases in the middle. The chain's CDR3 is CASSLQDTAISNQPQHF. The CDR3 coding sequence is TGTGCCAGCAGCCTCCAAGACACGGCGATTAGCAATCAGCCCCAGCATTTT.

This clonotype was recorded a few times. The junction and the germline gene differ at one end; a read error may be behind it. The chain couples TRBV6-2 or TRBV6-3 to TRBJ2-4, with TRBD1 identical over 7 bases. The CDR3 is made up of 14 amino acids. Germline V CDR1 and CDR2: MNHEY, SVGEGT. The CDR3 nucleotides are TGTACCAGTAGTAACCGGGACAGCAAAAACATTCAGTACTTC. Residues: CTSSNRDSKNIQYF.

This clonotype was seen more than once but under ten times. The V gene is TRBV18, the J gene TRBJ2-1; 8 nucleotides align to TRBD1. With the DNA end fitting TRBJ2-7 better, the J assignment may be wrong. CDR1 and CDR2 from the germline V gene are KGHSH and LQKENI. This CDR3 region has 14 residues. The CDR3 loop reads CASSPLRGQDEQYV. DNA of the CDR3: TGTGCCAGCTCACCTCTCCGGGGACAGGACGAGCAGTACGTC.

The V and J genes are TRBV28 and TRBJ2-5, with 7 bases lining up with TRBD1. V lost 7 bases, J lost 2 bases, and 10 bases stayed unmatched. Germline loops: CDR1 MDHEN, CDR2 SYDVKM. The CDR3 loop spans 15 amino acids. CDR3 nucleotide sequence: TGTGCCAGCAACAGAGGGGGCGTGGGGCAAGAGACCCAGTACTTC. It yields the protein CASNRGGVGQETQYF.

This clonotype was counted at least ten times. V usage is TRBV4-1 and J usage is TRBJ2-7; 9 bases are a match to TRBD1. The CDR3 has 14 amino acids. Germline lookup yields CDR1 MGHRA and CDR2 YSYEKL. After removal of 3 bases from V and 5 bases from J, the junction contained 5 bases not matched to a gene. CDR3 sequence: CASSQWTGEDEQYF. The CDR3 region has the DNA TGCGCCAGCAGCCAGTGGACAGGGGAAGACGAGCAGTACTTC.

This clonotype occurred a few times. The CDR3 spells CASSQVSTGRNEQFF. The CDR3, as DNA: TGCGCCAGCAGCCAAGTATCGACAGGGCGTAATGAGCAGTTCTTC. V is TRBV4-3 and J is TRBJ2-1; 7 bases match TRBD1. The CDR3 length is 15 residues. Germline V CDR1 and CDR2: LGHNA, YSLEER. Trimming took 1 base from V and 7 from J; bases not matched to a gene: 7.

The chain recombines TRBV28 with TRBJ2-5; D is ambiguous. The last part of the DNA fits TRBJ2-7 better; the J call may be wrong. This CDR3 is 14 amino acids long. Looked up from germline, CDR1 is MDHEN and CDR2 is SYDVKM. CDR3 in DNA: TGTGCCAGCAGTTTAATAGGGAATGCCTACGAGCAGTACTTC. It is translated as CASSLIGNAYEQYF.

The J gene is TRBJ2-4, the V gene TRBV6-2 or TRBV6-3; 8 bases line up with TRBD2. This CDR3 region has 16 residues. Germline CDR1 reads MNHEY; CDR2 reads SVGEGT. V shed 6 bases, J shed 5 bases, and the junction held 12 bases outside the gene matches. CDR3 in amino acids: CASSKREGGLENIQYF. DNA for the CDR3: TGTGCCAGCAGCAAACGGGAGGGCGGGTTGGAAAACATTCAGTACTTC.

The chain joins TRBV6-2 or TRBV6-3 to TRBJ2-2; D gene uncertain. The germline CDR1 and CDR2 sequences are MNHEY and SVGEGT. V was cut by 4 bases and J by 6 bases, with 3 bases left in between. The CDR3 runs to 11 residues. Here the CDR3 reads CASSSSGELFF. The CDR3 bases are TGTGCCAGCAGTTCGTCCGGGGAGCTGTTTTTT.

Turning to this clonotype: At one of its ends the junction is not consistent with the germline gene, which may arise from a read error. CDR3 sequence reads: CAGSSYTNKLAGPSDTQYF. CDR3 nucleotide sequence: TGTGCCGGCAGCTCATACACCAACAAACTAGCGGGACCCTCAGATACGCAGTATTTT. This rearrangement joins TRBV5-5 to TRBJ2-3; 10 nucleotides agree with TRBD2. The germline CDR1 and CDR2 sequences are SGHKS and YYEKEE (reference sequence). This CDR3 is 19 amino acids long.

A few counts support this clonotype. This chain joins TRBV7-2 and TRBJ2-1, with TRBD2 identical over 10 bases. Per germline, CDR1 SGHTA and CDR2 FQGNSA. V was clipped by 0 bases and J by 3 bases; unmatched bases: 2. This CDR3 has 16 amino acids. Here the CDR3 reads CASSLATSGHYNEQFF. The CDR3 DNA reads as TGTGCCAGCAGCTTAGCGACTAGCGGGCACTACAATGAGCAGTTCTTC.

The chain is built from TRBV3-1 and TRBJ2-7; D ambiguous. The CDR3 contains 13 residues. Deletions cut 3 bases from V and 4 bases from J, with 10 bases between. Germline CDR1 is LGHDT and CDR2 is YNNKEL (reference sequence). The DNA for the CDR3 is TGTGCCAGCAGCCATGGATATGCGTACGAGCAGTACTTC. It is translated as CASSHGYAYEQYF.

The chain recombines TRBV9 with TRBJ1-2, with D perhaps matching TRBD1 (5 bases). This CDR3 is 13 amino acids long. The germline V gene has CDR1 SGDLS and CDR2 YYNGEE. V shed 2 bases and J shed 3 bases, with 8 bases lying between them. CDR3 loop: CASSVLGDYGYTF. The CDR3 nucleotides read TGTGCCAGCAGCGTTCTGGGGGACTATGGCTACACCTTC.

The chain is built from TRBV5-1 and TRBJ2-5; D may correspond to TRBD1 or TRBD2 (5 bases each). V lost 4 bases and J 0 bases, leaving 10 bases between the germline ends. The germline CDR1 and CDR2 sequences are SGHRS and YFSETQ. The CDR3 runs 14 residues. The CDR3 DNA reads as TGCGCCAGCAGCCATGGGGACGACCAAGAGACCCAGTACTTC. Residues: CASSHGDDQETQYF.

The V and J genes are TRBV12-3 or TRBV12-4 and TRBJ2-7, with D possibly TRBD2 on 6 matching bases. The V gene lost 6 bases and the J gene lost 5 bases, with 14 bases spanning the gap. CDR3 length: 13 residues. The DNA for the CDR3 is TGTGCCAGCAGCCGTGGGACTTTCCACGAGCAGTACTTC. It is translated as CASSRGTFHEQYF.

A few counts support this clonotype. This chain joins TRBV20-1 and TRBJ2-2; 8 bases agree with TRBD1. Trimming removed 3 bases from V and 5 bases from J; junction bases left unmatched: 2. The CDR3 has 13 residues. Per the germline V gene, CDR1 is DFQATT and CDR2 is SNEGSKA (reference sequence). The CDR3 sequence is CSASRTGTGELFF. DNA of the CDR3: TGCAGTGCTAGCCGGACAGGGACCGGGGAGCTGTTTTTT.

The genes are TRBV7-9 and TRBJ2-7; TRBD2 aligns across 11 bases. The assigned J gene may be wrong: the sequence end matches TRBJ2-1 better. CDR1 is SEHNR and CDR2 is FQNEAQ in the germline V gene (reference sequence). The CDR3 has 15 residues. CDR3 residues: CASRAGTSGWNEQFF. CDR3 sequence (DNA): TGTGCCAGCAGGGCCGGGACTAGCGGTTGGAATGAGCAGTTCTTC.